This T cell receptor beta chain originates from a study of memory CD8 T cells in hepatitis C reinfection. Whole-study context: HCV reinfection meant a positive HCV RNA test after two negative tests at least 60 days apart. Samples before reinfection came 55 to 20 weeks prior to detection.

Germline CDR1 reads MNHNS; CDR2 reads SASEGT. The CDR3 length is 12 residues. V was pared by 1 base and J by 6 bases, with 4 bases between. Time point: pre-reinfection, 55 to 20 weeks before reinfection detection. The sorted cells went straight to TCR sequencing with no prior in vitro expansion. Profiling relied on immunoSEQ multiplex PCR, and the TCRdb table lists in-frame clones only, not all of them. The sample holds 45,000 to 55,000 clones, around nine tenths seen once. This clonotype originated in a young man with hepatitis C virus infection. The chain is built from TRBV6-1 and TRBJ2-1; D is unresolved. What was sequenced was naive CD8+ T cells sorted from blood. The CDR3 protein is CASSEGSNEQFF. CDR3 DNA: TGTGCCAGCAGTGAAGGCAGCAATGAGCAGTTCTTC.